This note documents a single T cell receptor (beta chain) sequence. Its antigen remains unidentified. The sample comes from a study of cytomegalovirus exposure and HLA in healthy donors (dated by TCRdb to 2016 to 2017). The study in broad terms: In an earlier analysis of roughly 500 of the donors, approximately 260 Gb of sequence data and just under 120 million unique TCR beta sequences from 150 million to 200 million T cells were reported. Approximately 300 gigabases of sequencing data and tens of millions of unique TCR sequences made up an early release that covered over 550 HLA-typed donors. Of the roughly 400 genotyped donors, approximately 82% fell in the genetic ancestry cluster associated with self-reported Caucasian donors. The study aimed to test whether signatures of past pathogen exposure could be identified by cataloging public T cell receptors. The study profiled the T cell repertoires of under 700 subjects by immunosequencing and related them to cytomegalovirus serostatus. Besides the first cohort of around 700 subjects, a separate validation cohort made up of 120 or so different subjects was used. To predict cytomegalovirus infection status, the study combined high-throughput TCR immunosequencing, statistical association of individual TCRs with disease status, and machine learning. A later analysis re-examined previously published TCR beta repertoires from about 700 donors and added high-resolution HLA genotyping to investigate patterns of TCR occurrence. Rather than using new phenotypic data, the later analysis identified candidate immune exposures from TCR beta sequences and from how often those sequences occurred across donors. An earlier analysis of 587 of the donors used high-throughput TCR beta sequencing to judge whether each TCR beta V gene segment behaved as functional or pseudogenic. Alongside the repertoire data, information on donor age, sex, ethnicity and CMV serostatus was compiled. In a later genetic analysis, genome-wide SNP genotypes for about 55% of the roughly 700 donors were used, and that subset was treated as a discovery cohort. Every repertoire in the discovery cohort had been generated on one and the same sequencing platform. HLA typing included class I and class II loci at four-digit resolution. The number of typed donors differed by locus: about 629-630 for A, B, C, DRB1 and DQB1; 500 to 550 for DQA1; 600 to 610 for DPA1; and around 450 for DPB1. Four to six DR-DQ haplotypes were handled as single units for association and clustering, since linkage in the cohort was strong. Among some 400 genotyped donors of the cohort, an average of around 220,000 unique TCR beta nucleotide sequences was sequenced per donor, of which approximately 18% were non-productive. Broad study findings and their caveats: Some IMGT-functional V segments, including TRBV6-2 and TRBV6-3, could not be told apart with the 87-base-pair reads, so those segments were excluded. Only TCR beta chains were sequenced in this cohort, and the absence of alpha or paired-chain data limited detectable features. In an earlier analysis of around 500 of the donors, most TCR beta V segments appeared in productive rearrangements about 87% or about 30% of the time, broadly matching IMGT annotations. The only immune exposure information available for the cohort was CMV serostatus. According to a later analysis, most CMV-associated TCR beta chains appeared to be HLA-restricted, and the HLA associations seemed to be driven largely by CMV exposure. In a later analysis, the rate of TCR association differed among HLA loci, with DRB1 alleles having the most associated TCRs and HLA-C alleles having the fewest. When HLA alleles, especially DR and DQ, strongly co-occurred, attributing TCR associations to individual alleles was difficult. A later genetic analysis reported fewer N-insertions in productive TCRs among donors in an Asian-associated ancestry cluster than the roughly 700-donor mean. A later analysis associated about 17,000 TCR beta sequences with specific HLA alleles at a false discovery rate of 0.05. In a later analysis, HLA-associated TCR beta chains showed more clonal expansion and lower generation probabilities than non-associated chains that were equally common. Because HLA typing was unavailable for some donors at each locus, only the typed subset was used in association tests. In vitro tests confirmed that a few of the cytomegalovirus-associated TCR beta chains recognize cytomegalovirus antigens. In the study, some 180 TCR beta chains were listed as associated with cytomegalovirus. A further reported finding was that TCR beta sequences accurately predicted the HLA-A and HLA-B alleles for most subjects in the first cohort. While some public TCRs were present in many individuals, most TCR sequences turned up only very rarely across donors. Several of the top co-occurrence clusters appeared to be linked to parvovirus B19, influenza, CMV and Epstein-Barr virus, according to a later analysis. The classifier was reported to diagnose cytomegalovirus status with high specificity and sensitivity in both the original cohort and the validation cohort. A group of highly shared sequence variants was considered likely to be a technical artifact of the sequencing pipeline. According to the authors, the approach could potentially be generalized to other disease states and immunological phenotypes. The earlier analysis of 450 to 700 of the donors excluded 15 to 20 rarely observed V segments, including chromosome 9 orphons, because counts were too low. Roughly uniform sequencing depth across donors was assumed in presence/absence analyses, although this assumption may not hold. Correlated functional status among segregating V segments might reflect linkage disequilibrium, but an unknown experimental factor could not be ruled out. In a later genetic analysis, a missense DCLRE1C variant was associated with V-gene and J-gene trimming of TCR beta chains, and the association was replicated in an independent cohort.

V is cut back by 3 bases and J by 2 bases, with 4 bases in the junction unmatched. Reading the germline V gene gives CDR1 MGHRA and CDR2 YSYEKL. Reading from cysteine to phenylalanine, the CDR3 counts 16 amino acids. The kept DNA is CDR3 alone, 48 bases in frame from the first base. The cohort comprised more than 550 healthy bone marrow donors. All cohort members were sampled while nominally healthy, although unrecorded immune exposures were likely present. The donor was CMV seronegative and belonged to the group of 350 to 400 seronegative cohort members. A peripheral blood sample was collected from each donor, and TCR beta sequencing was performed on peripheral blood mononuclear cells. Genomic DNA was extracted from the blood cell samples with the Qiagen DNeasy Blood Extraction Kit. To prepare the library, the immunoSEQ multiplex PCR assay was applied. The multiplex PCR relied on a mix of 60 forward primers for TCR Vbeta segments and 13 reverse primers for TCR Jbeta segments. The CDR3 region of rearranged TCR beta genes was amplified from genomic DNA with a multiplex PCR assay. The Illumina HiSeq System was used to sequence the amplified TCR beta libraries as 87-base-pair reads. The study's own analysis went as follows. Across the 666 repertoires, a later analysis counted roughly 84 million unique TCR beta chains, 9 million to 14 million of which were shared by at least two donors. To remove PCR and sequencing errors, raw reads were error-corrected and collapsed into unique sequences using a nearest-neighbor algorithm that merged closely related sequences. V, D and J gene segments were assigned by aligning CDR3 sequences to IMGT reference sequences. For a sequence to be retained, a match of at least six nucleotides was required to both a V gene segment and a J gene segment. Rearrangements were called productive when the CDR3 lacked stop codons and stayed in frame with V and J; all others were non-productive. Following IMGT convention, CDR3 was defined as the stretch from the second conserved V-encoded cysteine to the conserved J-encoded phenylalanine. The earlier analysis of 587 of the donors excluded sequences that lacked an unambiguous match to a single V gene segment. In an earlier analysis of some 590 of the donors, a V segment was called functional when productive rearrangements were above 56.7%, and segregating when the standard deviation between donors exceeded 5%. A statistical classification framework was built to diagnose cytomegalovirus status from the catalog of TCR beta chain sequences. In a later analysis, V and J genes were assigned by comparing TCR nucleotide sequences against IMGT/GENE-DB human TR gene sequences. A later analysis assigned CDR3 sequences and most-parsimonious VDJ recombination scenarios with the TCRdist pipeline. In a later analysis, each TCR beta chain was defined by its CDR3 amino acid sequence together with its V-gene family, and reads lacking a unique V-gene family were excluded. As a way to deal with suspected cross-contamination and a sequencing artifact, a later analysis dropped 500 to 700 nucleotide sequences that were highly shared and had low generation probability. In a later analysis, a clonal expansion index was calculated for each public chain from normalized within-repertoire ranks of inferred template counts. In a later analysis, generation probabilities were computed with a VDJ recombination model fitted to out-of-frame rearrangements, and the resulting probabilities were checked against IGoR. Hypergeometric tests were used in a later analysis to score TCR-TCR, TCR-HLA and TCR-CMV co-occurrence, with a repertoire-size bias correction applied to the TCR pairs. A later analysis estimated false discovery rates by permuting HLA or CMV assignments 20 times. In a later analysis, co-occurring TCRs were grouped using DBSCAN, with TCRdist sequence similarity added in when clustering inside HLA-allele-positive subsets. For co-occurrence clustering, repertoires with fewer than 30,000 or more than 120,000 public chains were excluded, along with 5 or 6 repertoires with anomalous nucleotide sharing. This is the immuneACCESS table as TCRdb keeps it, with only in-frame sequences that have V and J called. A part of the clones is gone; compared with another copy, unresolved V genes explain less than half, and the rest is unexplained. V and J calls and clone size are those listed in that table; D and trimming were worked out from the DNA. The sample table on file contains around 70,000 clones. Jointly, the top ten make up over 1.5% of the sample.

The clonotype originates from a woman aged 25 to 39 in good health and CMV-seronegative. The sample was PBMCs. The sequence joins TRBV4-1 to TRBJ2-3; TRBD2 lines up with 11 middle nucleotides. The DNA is TGCGCCAGCAGCCAGTCGGGACTAGCGGACACAGATACGCAGTATTTT. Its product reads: CASSQSGLADTDTQYF.